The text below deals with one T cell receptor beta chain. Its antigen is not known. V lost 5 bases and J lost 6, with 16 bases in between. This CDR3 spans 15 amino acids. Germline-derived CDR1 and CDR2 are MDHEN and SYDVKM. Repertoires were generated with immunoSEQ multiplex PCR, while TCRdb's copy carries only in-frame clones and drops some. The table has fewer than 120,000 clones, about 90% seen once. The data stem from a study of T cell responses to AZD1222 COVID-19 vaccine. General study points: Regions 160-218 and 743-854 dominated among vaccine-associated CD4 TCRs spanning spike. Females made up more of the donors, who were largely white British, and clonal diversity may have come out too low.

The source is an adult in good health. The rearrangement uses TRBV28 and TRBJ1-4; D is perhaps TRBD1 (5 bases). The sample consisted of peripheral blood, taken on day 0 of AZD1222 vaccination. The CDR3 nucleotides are TGTGCCAGCAGTCCACCCGGGGCCGGCTATGAAAAACTGTTTTTT. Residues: CASSPPGAGYEKLFF.